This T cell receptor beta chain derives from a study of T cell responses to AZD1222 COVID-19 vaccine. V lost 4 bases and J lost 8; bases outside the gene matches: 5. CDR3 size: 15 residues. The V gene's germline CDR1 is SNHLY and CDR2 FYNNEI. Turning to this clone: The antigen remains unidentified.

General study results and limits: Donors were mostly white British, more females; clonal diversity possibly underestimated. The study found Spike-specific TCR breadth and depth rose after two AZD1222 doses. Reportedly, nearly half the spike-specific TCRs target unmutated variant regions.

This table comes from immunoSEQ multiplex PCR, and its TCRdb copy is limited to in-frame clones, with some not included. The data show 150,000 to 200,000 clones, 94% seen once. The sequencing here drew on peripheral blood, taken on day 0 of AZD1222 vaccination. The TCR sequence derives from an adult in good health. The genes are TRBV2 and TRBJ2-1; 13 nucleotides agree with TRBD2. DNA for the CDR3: TGTGCCAGCAGTGGGACTAGCGGGAGAAGGGATGAGCAGTTCTTC. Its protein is CASSGTSGRRDEQFF.